This T cell receptor beta chain is drawn from a study of OX40 agonist ivuxolimab in advanced cancers. Data came from immunoSEQ multiplex PCR; TCRdb stores just in-frame clones and leaves some out. The sample holds about 72,000 clones; 75% to 90% are singletons and the top ten take approximately 1.4%. The sample was CD4+ or CD8+ T cells sorted from blood, taken in a trial of the OX40 agonist ivuxolimab. The clonotype was recovered from an adult with an advanced solid tumor such as melanoma, head and neck, liver or kidney cancer.

The CDR3 loop reads CASSLTGTGRYEQYF. CDR3 nucleotide sequence: TGCGCCAGCAGCCTTACCGGGACAGGACGCTACGAGCAGTACTTC. The chain carries TRBV5-1 and TRBJ2-7, with TRBD1 matching over 8 bases. There are 15 residues in the CDR3. After removal of 4 bases from V and 3 bases from J, the junction contained 9 bases not matched to a gene. Germline CDR1 is SGHRS and CDR2 is YFSETQ.